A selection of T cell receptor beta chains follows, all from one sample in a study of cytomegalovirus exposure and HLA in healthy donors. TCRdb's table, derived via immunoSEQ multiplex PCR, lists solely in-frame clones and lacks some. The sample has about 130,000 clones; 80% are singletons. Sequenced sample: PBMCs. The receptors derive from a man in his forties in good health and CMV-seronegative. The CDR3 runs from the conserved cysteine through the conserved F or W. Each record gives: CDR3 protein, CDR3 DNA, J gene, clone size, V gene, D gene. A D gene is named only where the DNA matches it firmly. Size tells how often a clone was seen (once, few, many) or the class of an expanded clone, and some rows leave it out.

CDR3 protein: CASAQGKGGYTF
CDR3 DNA: TGTGCCAGCGCACAGGGGAAGGGTGGCTACACCTTC
J gene: TRBJ1-2
clone size: few
V gene: TRBV28
D gene: TRBD1

CDR3 protein: CASSYAQGTRNTIYF
CDR3 DNA: TGTGCCAGCAGTTACGCACAGGGGACCCGAAACACCATATATTTT
J gene: TRBJ1-3
clone size: -
V gene: TRBV6-5
D gene: TRBD1

CDR3 protein: CASSSGSGNEQFF
CDR3 DNA: TGTGCCAGCAGTAGCGGGAGTGGCAATGAGCAGTTCTTC
J gene: TRBJ2-1
clone size: -
V gene: TRBV6-5
D gene: TRBD2

CDR3 protein: CASSLGRGGGNQPQHF
CDR3 DNA: TGTGCCAGCAGTTTAGGCCGCGGGGGCGGCAATCAGCCCCAGCATTTT
J gene: TRBJ1-5
clone size: -
V gene: TRBV28
D gene: -

CDR3 protein: CASSLSRTVLNGYTF
CDR3 DNA: TGTGCCAGCAGCTTGTCTCGGACAGTTCTTAATGGCTACACCTTC
J gene: TRBJ1-2
clone size: -
V gene: TRBV5-5
D gene: -

CDR3 protein: CASSWDRGGTGELFF
CDR3 DNA: TGTGCCAGCAGTTGGGACAGGGGTGGGACCGGGGAGCTGTTTTTT
J gene: TRBJ2-2
clone size: -
V gene: TRBV6-6
D gene: TRBD1

CDR3 protein: CASSSGTGKADTQYF
CDR3 DNA: TGTGCCAGCAGCTCTGGGACAGGGAAGGCAGATACGCAGTATTTT
J gene: TRBJ2-3
clone size: -
V gene: TRBV5-6
D gene: TRBD1

CDR3 protein: CASSPRSLREETQYF
CDR3 DNA: TGTGCCAGCAGCCCCCGGTCTTTACGAGAAGAGACCCAGTACTTC
J gene: TRBJ2-5
clone size: once
V gene: TRBV7-9
D gene: -

CDR3 protein: CASSYSSGRGEQFF
CDR3 DNA: TGTGCCAGCAGTTACTCGAGTGGCAGGGGGGAGCAGTTCTTC
J gene: TRBJ2-1
clone size: -
V gene: TRBV6-5
D gene: TRBD1

CDR3 protein: CASSLAGEGTDTQYF
CDR3 DNA: TGCGCCAGCAGCTTAGCGGGAGAAGGCACAGATACGCAGTATTTT
J gene: TRBJ2-3
clone size: -
V gene: TRBV5-1
D gene: TRBD2

CDR3 protein: CASLNREGGLAGTDTQYF
CDR3 DNA: TGTGCCAGCCTTAACAGGGAGGGAGGACTAGCGGGCACAGATACGCAGTATTTT
J gene: TRBJ2-3
clone size: -
V gene: TRBV28
D gene: TRBD2

CDR3 protein: CSVEDVMDGVSGYTF
CDR3 DNA: TGCAGCGTTGAAGACGTCATGGACGGGGTCAGTGGCTACACCTTC
J gene: TRBJ1-2
clone size: -
V gene: TRBV29-1
D gene: -

CDR3 protein: CASSYSTRYTDTQYF
CDR3 DNA: TGTGCCAGCAGTTACTCGACGCGGTACACAGATACGCAGTATTTT
J gene: TRBJ2-3
clone size: few
V gene: TRBV6-5
D gene: -

CDR3 protein: CASRETGHTYEQYF
CDR3 DNA: TGTGCCAGCAGGGAGACAGGGCACACCTACGAGCAGTACTTC
J gene: TRBJ2-7
clone size: -
V gene: TRBV2
D gene: TRBD1

CDR3 protein: CASSSQGTSGGSQETQYF
CDR3 DNA: TGTGCCAGCAGCTCTCAGGGAACTAGCGGGGGGTCACAAGAGACCCAGTACTTC
J gene: TRBJ2-5
clone size: -
V gene: TRBV4-2
D gene: TRBD2

CDR3 protein: CSAGTRGGNTEAFF
CDR3 DNA: TGCAGCGCCGGGACTCGGGGAGGCAACACTGAAGCTTTCTTT
J gene: TRBJ1-1
clone size: -
V gene: TRBV29-1
D gene: -

CDR3 protein: CASGRPGQGAETQYF
CDR3 DNA: TGTGCCAGCGGTAGGCCGGGACAGGGGGCAGAGACCCAGTACTTC
J gene: TRBJ2-5
clone size: -
V gene: TRBV28
D gene: TRBD1

CDR3 protein: CVGRWDRDYEQYF
CDR3 DNA: TGTGTCGGCAGGTGGGACAGGGACTACGAGCAGTACTTC
J gene: TRBJ2-7
clone size: -
V gene: TRBV18
D gene: TRBD1

CDR3 protein: CSVARDSYEQYF
CDR3 DNA: TGCAGCGTTGCGAGGGACTCCTACGAGCAGTACTTC
J gene: TRBJ2-7
clone size: -
V gene: TRBV29-1
D gene: -

CDR3 protein: CSVLGPSAAQHF
CDR3 DNA: TGCAGCGTTCTAGGACCATCAGCGGCCCAGCATTTT
J gene: TRBJ1-5
clone size: -
V gene: TRBV29-1
D gene: -

CDR3 protein: CASSFLAGPKETQYF
CDR3 DNA: TGTGCCAGCAGCTTCCTAGCGGGGCCTAAAGAGACCCAGTACTTC
J gene: TRBJ2-5
clone size: -
V gene: TRBV7-7
D gene: TRBD2

CDR3 protein: CASSLAPSGTGELFF
CDR3 DNA: TGTGCCAGCAGCTTAGCGCCGAGTGGCACCGGGGAGCTGTTTTTT
J gene: TRBJ2-2
clone size: -
V gene: TRBV7-2
D gene: -

CDR3 protein: CASSLAGVAGTARETQYF
CDR3 DNA: TGTGCCAGCAGCTTAGCGGGGGTAGCGGGAACCGCCCGAGAGACCCAGTACTTC
J gene: TRBJ2-5
clone size: -
V gene: TRBV11-2
D gene: TRBD2

CDR3 protein: CASSLGSFALAGVVEQFF
CDR3 DNA: TGTGCCAGCAGCTTAGGATCTTTTGCGCTAGCGGGGGTTGTTGAGCAGTTCTTC
J gene: TRBJ2-1
clone size: -
V gene: TRBV11-1
D gene: TRBD2

CDR3 protein: CASRLRTGSYEQYF
CDR3 DNA: TGTGCCAGCAGGTTAAGGACAGGCTCCTACGAGCAGTACTTC
J gene: TRBJ2-7
clone size: -
V gene: TRBV11-2
D gene: TRBD1

CDR3 protein: CASSPRTGNTGELFF
CDR3 DNA: TGCGCCAGCAGCCCTCGGACAGGCAACACCGGGGAGCTGTTTTTT
J gene: TRBJ2-2
clone size: -
V gene: TRBV5-1
D gene: TRBD1

CDR3 protein: CASSQEAGEKLFF
CDR3 DNA: TGTGCCAGCAGCCAAGAAGCGGGTGAAAAACTGTTTTTT
J gene: TRBJ1-4
clone size: -
V gene: TRBV4-2
D gene: -

CDR3 protein: CASSPTEQPQHF
CDR3 DNA: TGTGCCAGCAGTCCCACAGAGCAGCCCCAGCATTTT
J gene: TRBJ1-5
clone size: few
V gene: TRBV6-1
D gene: -

CDR3 protein: CASSRGQGRNSPLHF
CDR3 DNA: TGTGCCAGCAGTCGTGGACAGGGTCGTAATTCACCCCTCCACTTT
J gene: TRBJ1-6
clone size: -
V gene: TRBV28
D gene: TRBD1

CDR3 protein: CASSEASGSYEQYF
CDR3 DNA: TGTGCCAGCAGTGAAGCCTCAGGGTCCTACGAGCAGTACTTC
J gene: TRBJ2-7
clone size: medium-sized
V gene: TRBV6-1
D gene: -

CDR3 protein: CASSQGVNSPLHF
CDR3 DNA: TGTGCCAGCAGCCAGGGGGTTAATTCACCCCTCCACTTT
J gene: TRBJ1-6
clone size: -
V gene: TRBV28
D gene: TRBD1

CDR3 protein: CATSLTGAYEQYF
CDR3 DNA: TGTGCCACCAGCTTAACAGGGGCCTACGAGCAGTACTTC
J gene: TRBJ2-7
clone size: few
V gene: TRBV15
D gene: TRBD1

CDR3 protein: CASSPGGDEAFF
CDR3 DNA: TGTGCCAGCAGCCCCGGAGGGGATGAAGCTTTCTTT
J gene: TRBJ1-1
clone size: -
V gene: TRBV6-5
D gene: -

CDR3 protein: CASSPPETVGEKLFF
CDR3 DNA: TGTGCCAGCTCACCACCGGAGACAGTAGGTGAAAAACTGTTTTTT
J gene: TRBJ1-4
clone size: -
V gene: TRBV18
D gene: -

CDR3 protein: CASSPAAEEVEQYF
CDR3 DNA: TGTGCCAGCAGTCCCGCGGCCGAAGAGGTCGAGCAGTACTTC
J gene: TRBJ2-7
clone size: -
V gene: TRBV28
D gene: -

CDR3 protein: CSAWTGPNEKLFF
CDR3 DNA: TGCAGCGCCTGGACAGGGCCGAATGAAAAACTGTTTTTT
J gene: TRBJ1-4
clone size: -
V gene: TRBV29-1
D gene: TRBD1

CDR3 protein: CASSESGALYEQYF
CDR3 DNA: TGTGCCAGCAGTGAAAGCGGGGCACTCTACGAGCAGTACTTC
J gene: TRBJ2-7
clone size: -
V gene: TRBV6-1
D gene: TRBD2

CDR3 protein: CASSESPGLPLHF
CDR3 DNA: TGTGCCAGCAGTGAATCCCCAGGCCTCCCCCTCCACTTT
J gene: TRBJ1-6
clone size: -
V gene: TRBV25-1
D gene: -

CDR3 protein: CASSLASQGYEQYF
CDR3 DNA: TGTGCCAGCAGCTTAGCATCACAGGGCTACGAGCAGTACTTC
J gene: TRBJ2-7
clone size: few
V gene: TRBV7-8
D gene: -

CDR3 protein: CASSFGGGDHSNQPQHF
CDR3 DNA: TGTGCCAGCAGCTTTGGGGGAGGGGACCATAGCAATCAGCCCCAGCATTTT
J gene: TRBJ1-5
clone size: once
V gene: TRBV5-8
D gene: -

CDR3 protein: CSAFRGDGEQYF
CDR3 DNA: TGCAGCGCCTTCAGGGGGGACGGCGAGCAGTACTTC
J gene: TRBJ2-7
clone size: -
V gene: TRBV29-1
D gene: -

CDR3 protein: CASRPTGLETQYF
CDR3 DNA: TGTGCCAGCAGGCCGACGGGGTTGGAGACCCAGTACTTC
J gene: TRBJ2-5
clone size: -
V gene: TRBV7-9
D gene: -